The 32 T cell receptor beta chains in this list originate from one sample, sequenced in a study of identical twins. One entry per CDR3 protein results from TCRdb running MiXCR on the 5' RACE reads. The table records fewer than 250,000 distinct CDR3 sequences, about 7.3% of them present only once. The sample was also linked to a second study, of yellow fever vaccine responses in identical twins.

The sequenced material came from memory (CD45RO+) T cells sorted from blood. These receptors were obtained from a woman aged 18-29 years in good health.

The chain recombines TRBV15 with TRBJ2-3; TRBD2 aligns across 8 bases. The CDR3 extends over 18 amino acids. Germline V CDR1 and CDR2: LNHNV, YYDKDF (reference sequence). V was pared by 4 bases and J by 4 bases, with 16 bases of the junction left unmatched. Here the CDR3 reads CATSNLGFSGKKADTQYF. CDR3 DNA sequence: TGTGCCACCAGCAACCTGGGATTTAGCGGGAAAAAGGCAGATACGCAGTATTTT.

This clonotype was found many times. This chain links TRBV24-1 with TRBJ2-5; D uncertain. The CDR3 loop spans 12 amino acids. Germline V gene lookup returns CDR1 KGHDR and CDR2 SFDVKD. V was pared by 0 bases and J by 4 bases, with 2 bases between. Here the CDR3 DNA reads TGTGCCACCAGTGATTTGCGAGAGACCCAGTACTTC. As protein: CATSDLRETQYF.

The genes are TRBV20-1 and TRBJ1-1, with 9 positions matching TRBD1. The ends lost 5 bases at V and 11 bases at J; junction bases unmatched: 15. This CDR3 has 14 residues. From germline, CDR1 is DFQATT and CDR2 SNEGSKA (reference sequence). CDR3 bases: TGCAGTGCTGTGGAGGGACAGGGTCTGGGTTGGGCTTTCTTT. Translated, it gives CSAVEGQGLGWAFF.

This clonotype was seen only a few times. The chain links TRBV6-5 to TRBJ2-7, with a possible D match to TRBD2 (5 bases). The CDR3 spans 11 residues. Germline CDR1 and CDR2: MNHEY and SVGAGI. Trimming cost V 8 bases and J 4 bases, with 9 bases left between them. In nucleotides, the CDR3 is TGTGCCAGCCGGGGTGTGTACGAGCAGTACTTC. It encodes CASRGVYEQYF.

This chain uses TRBV7-2 with TRBJ2-7; the match to TRBD2 covers 7 bases. The J segment lost 4 bases and the V segment lost 5 bases, leaving 14 bases of the junction unmatched. The CDR3 runs 16 residues. Germline lookup yields CDR1 SGHTA and CDR2 FQGNSA. DNA of the CDR3: TGTGCCAGCAGCCCTTTTCGGGGAGGGGCGCGGTACGAGCAGTACTTC. Translated: CASSPFRGGARYEQYF. Drawing the rest from reference TRBV7-2 and TRBJ2-7, the complete variable domain is GAGVSQSPSNKVTEKGKDVELRCDPISGHTALYWYRQSLGQGLEFLIYFQGNSAPDKSGLPSDRFSAERTGGSVSTLTIQRTQQEDSAVYLCASSPFRGGARYEQYFGPGTRLTVT.

This clonotype showed up many times. V gene TRBV4-2 combines with J gene TRBJ2-2; the match to TRBD2 covers 16 bases. V lost 6 bases, J lost 4 bases, and 14 bases stayed unmatched. CDR3 size: 20 residues. The germline CDR1 and CDR2 sequences are LGHNA and YNFKEQ. The CDR3 loop reads CASRGEGLAGGPFATGELFF. CDR3 in DNA: TGTGCCAGCAGAGGAGAGGGACTAGCGGGAGGGCCTTTCGCCACCGGGGAGCTGTTTTTT.

This clonotype was seen ten or more times. The chain uses TRBV5-5 and TRBJ2-7; 7 bases agree with TRBD2. The V segment lost 2 bases and the J segment 4 bases; nucleotides outside the gene matches: 6. This CDR3 is built from 14 residues. Germline V gene sequence: CDR1 SGHKS, CDR2 YYEKEE (reference sequence). In DNA form, the CDR3 reads TGTGCCAGCAGCTTCGAGCTAGCGGTTTACGAGCAGTACGTC. Encoded protein: CASSFELAVYEQYV.

This clonotype was counted ten times or more. The V gene is TRBV12-3 or TRBV12-4, the J gene TRBJ1-6, with 8 nucleotides matching TRBD1. CDR3 length: 14 amino acids. V lost 2 bases, J lost 11 bases, and 5 bases stayed unmatched. The chain's CDR3 is CASSLTGGTTPLHF. As DNA, the CDR3 is TGTGCCAGCAGTTTAACAGGGGGGACGACACCCCTCCACTTT.

Ten or more counts support this clonotype. The rearrangement links TRBV6-5 to TRBJ2-5, with 7 bases fitting TRBD1. V dropped 4 bases and J dropped 1; count of bases not matched to a gene: 3. Germline CDR1 and CDR2: MNHEY and SVGAGI. This CDR3 has 14 amino acids. CDR3: CASSSDRIQETQYF. DNA for the CDR3: TGTGCCAGCAGTTCGGACAGGATCCAAGAGACCCAGTACTTC.

There are many counts of this clonotype. This rearrangement joins TRBV10-3 to TRBJ2-4; D remains ambiguous. Germline V gene data show CDR1 as ENHRY and CDR2 as SYGVKD. The CDR3 loop spans 15 amino acids. With 6 bases removed from V and 1 base from J, the gap between germline ends came to 13 bases. The CDR3 spells CAISHGPVAKNIQYF. CDR3 DNA: TGTGCCATCAGCCATGGACCCGTGGCCAAAAACATTCAGTACTTC.

This clonotype was found a few times. The V and J genes are TRBV5-6 and TRBJ2-5; TRBD1 is a possible D gene (5 bases). The V end was cut by 3 bases, the J end by 5 bases, with 11 bases between. CDR1 is SGHDT, CDR2 YYEEEE, per germline. This CDR3 has 13 residues. For the CDR3, the DNA is TGTGCCAGCAGCTCCAGACAGAAGGAGACCCAGTACTTC. Its translation is CASSSRQKETQYF.

This clonotype was counted at least ten times. The chain combines TRBV28 with TRBJ2-1, with 11 bases aligning to TRBD1. In germline, CDR1 is MDHEN, CDR2 SYDVKM. This CDR3 contains 17 residues. Losses at the gene ends were 0 bases for V and 5 bases for J; bases not matched to a gene: 6. As DNA, the CDR3 is TGTGCCAGCAGTTTATGGGGACAGGGGGGAGGTAACAATGAGCAGTTCTTC. This gives the protein CASSLWGQGGGNNEQFF.

This clonotype was recorded many times. The rearrangement links TRBV11-3 to TRBJ2-1; D is possibly TRBD1 (6 bases). The CDR3 length is 14 residues. Looked up from germline, CDR1 is SGHNT and CDR2 is YENEEA. Trimming took 5 bases from V and 7 from J, leaving 15 bases between them. The DNA of the CDR3 is TGTGCCAGCAGCCTGGGGCTACAGGGTAATGAGCAGTTCTTC. Protein sequence: CASSLGLQGNEQFF.

This clonotype was counted only a few times. The chain recombines TRBV10-1 with TRBJ2-7; D could derive from TRBD1 or TRBD2 (5 bases each). The germline V and J ends were trimmed by 8 bases and 2 bases, with 13 bases remaining between them. The CDR3 is made up of 13 amino acids. The V gene's germline CDR1 is WNHNN and CDR2 SYGVQD (reference sequence). CDR3 nucleotide sequence: TGCGCCAGCGAGAGGGGCGGTACCTACGAGCAGTACTTC. Its translation: CASERGGTYEQYF.

Only a few counts were recorded for this clonotype. This chain links TRBV4-2 with TRBJ2-3; D is perhaps TRBD2 (6 bases). The CDR3 extends over 16 amino acids. Germline lookup yields CDR1 LGHNA and CDR2 YNFKEQ. Trimming took 1 base from V and 3 from J, leaving 14 bases between them. In nucleotides, the CDR3 is TGTGCCAGCAGCCAAGGTGTATCGGGAGCTACAGATACGCAGTATTTT. Translated: CASSQGVSGATDTQYF.

This clonotype was counted at least ten times. J is TRBJ2-3 and V is TRBV7-9; no clear D. V was shortened by 1 base and J by 0 bases, with 5 bases between the two germline ends. The germline V gene encodes CDR1 SEHNR and CDR2 FQNEAQ (reference sequence). The CDR3 contains 14 residues. The CDR3 DNA sequence: TGTGCCAGCAGCTTAGTTACTAGCACAGATACGCAGTATTTT. Amino acids: CASSLVTSTDTQYF. The variable domain in full, completed from reference TRBV7-9 and TRBJ2-3, reads DTGVSQNPRHKITKRGQNVTFRCDPISEHNRLYWYRQTLGQGPEFLTYFQNEAQLEKSRLLSDRFSAERPKGSFSTLEIQRTEQGDSAMYLCASSLVTSTDTQYFGPGTRLTVL.

The sample holds many counts of this clonotype. The CDR3 loop is CASSTQSGGAWNEQFF. CDR3 sequence (DNA): TGTGCCAGCAGCACACAAAGCGGGGGGGCCTGGAATGAGCAGTTCTTC. The chain recombines TRBV11-2 with TRBJ2-1, with 10 bases aligning to TRBD2. The V segment lost 5 bases and the J segment 7 bases; nucleotides outside the gene matches: 11. CDR1 SGHAT and CDR2 FQNNGV come from the germline V gene. This CDR3 has 16 residues.

The V and J genes are TRBV5-1 and TRBJ2-2; 8 bases align to TRBD2. Germline trimming cut 1 base from V and 6 bases from J; bases unmatched to any gene: 2. CDR1 and CDR2 (germline): SGHRS, YFSETQ. The CDR3 spans 14 residues. The CDR3, as DNA: TGCGCCAGCAGCTTGACGGGAGGGCCCGGGGAGCTGTTTTTT. This encodes CASSLTGGPGELFF.

J is TRBJ2-1 and V is TRBV18, with 9 positions matching TRBD1. Germline V CDR1 and CDR2: KGHSH, LQKENI. The V segment lost 3 bases and the J segment 2 bases; nucleotides outside the gene matches: 2. The CDR3 totals 15 residues. CDR3 bases: TGTGCCAGCTCACCGGGGACAGGGACCTACAATGAGCAGTTCTTC. Its protein is CASSPGTGTYNEQFF.

The chain links TRBV27 to TRBJ2-7, with 12 bases that match TRBD2. Germline V CDR1 and CDR2: MNHEY, SMNVEV (reference sequence). After removal of 7 bases from V and 6 bases from J, the junction contained 7 bases not matched to a gene. The CDR3 extends over 14 amino acids. CDR3: CASKTSGSLGEQYF. DNA for the CDR3: TGTGCCAGCAAGACTAGCGGGAGCTTAGGCGAGCAGTACTTC.

This clonotype was counted ten times or more. The chain uses TRBV24-1 and TRBJ1-1; D perhaps matches TRBD1 (5 bases). This CDR3 region has 15 residues. Germline assignment: CDR1 KGHDR and CDR2 SFDVKD. V lost 3 bases and J 1 base, leaving 11 bases between the germline ends. The chain's CDR3 is CATSDVSQGNTEAFF. CDR3 bases: TGTGCCACCAGTGATGTATCGCAGGGGAACACTGAAGCTTTCTTT.

The sample holds many counts of this clonotype. The chain carries TRBV7-9 and TRBJ2-1, with D perhaps TRBD2 (5 bases). V was pared by 1 base and J by 8 bases, with 12 bases between. Germline-derived CDR1 and CDR2 are SEHNR and FQNEAQ (reference sequence). The CDR3 totals 14 residues. As DNA, the CDR3 is TGTGCCAGCAGCTTAGTGAGGGAGCCCGATGAGCAGTTCTTC. It is translated as CASSLVREPDEQFF.

The genes are TRBV20-1 and TRBJ2-4, with D perhaps given as TRBD1 or TRBD2 (6 bases each). V was clipped by 5 bases and J by 11 bases, with 13 bases between them. Germline loops: CDR1 DFQATT, CDR2 SNEGSKA (reference sequence). CDR3 length: 11 amino acids. The CDR3 DNA sequence: TGCAGTGCTGGTGAGGGGGGATTTCAGTACTTC. Encoded protein: CSAGEGGFQYF.

This clonotype has only a few counts. The chain is built from TRBV18 and TRBJ2-3; 9 positions agree with TRBD2. Germline assignment: CDR1 KGHSH and CDR2 LQKENI. This CDR3 contains 14 residues. The V segment lost 3 bases and the J segment 7 bases; nucleotides outside the gene matches: 5. The CDR3 spells CASSPSGSKYTQYF. CDR3 DNA: TGTGCCAGCTCACCTAGCGGGAGTAAATATACGCAGTATTTT.

In its sample, this clonotype was seen many times. The chain has TRBV3-1 and TRBJ2-5; no clear D. The CDR3 is 10 residues long. The V gene's germline CDR1 is LGHDT and CDR2 YNNKEL (reference sequence). Between the trimmed V and J ends, which lost 0 bases and 7 bases, there was a span of 0 bases. The CDR3 sequence: CASSQETQYF. The CDR3 DNA is TGTGCCAGCAGCCAAGAGACCCAGTACTTC.

The V and J genes are TRBV20-1 and TRBJ2-2; no definite D call. The CDR3 is 14 residues long. The V gene's germline CDR1 is DFQATT and CDR2 SNEGSKA (reference sequence). Trimming shortened V by 0 bases and J by 3 bases, and 8 bases separated the two germline ends. DNA of the CDR3: TGCAGTGCTAGAGACCCGCTCTACACCGGGGAGCTGTTTTTT. This gives the protein CSARDPLYTGELFF.

This clonotype occurred a few times. The chain recombines TRBV28 with TRBJ2-1; D remains unclear. This CDR3 contains 12 residues. Trimming took off 5 bases at V and 10 bases at J, with 12 bases between the two ends. CDR1 MDHEN and CDR2 SYDVKM come from the germline V gene. The CDR3 region is CASSISLGEQFF. CDR3 sequence (DNA): TGTGCCAGCAGTATATCTCTTGGGGAGCAGTTCTTC.

This clonotype turned up a few times. V and J are TRBV27 and TRBJ2-2; 9 positions match TRBD2. The CDR3 loop spans 14 amino acids. From germline, CDR1 is MNHEY and CDR2 SMNVEV (reference sequence). The J segment lost 6 bases and the V segment lost 7 bases, leaving 6 bases of the junction unmatched. CDR3: CASTGSGRAGELFF. CDR3 nucleotide sequence: TGTGCCAGCACTGGTAGCGGGAGAGCCGGGGAGCTGTTTTTT.

This clonotype was counted a few times. The CDR3 reads CASSQVQSGELFF. The CDR3 DNA follows: TGTGCCAGCAGCCAAGTACAATCGGGGGAGCTGTTTTTT. The V gene is TRBV14, the J gene TRBJ2-2; D unresolved. CDR1 and CDR2 from the germline V gene are SGHDN and FVKESK. V lost 1 base, J lost 8 bases, and 8 bases lay in between. The CDR3 spans 13 residues.

Ten or more counts support this clonotype. CDR3 sequence reads: CASSPTEIHGYTF. CDR3 DNA sequence: TGTGCCAGCAGTCCTACAGAGATCCATGGCTACACCTTC. This chain connects TRBV6-1 to TRBJ1-2; no clear D. With 5 bases removed from V and 6 bases from J, the gap between germline ends came to 13 bases. The CDR3 totals 13 residues. Germline CDR1 is MNHNS and CDR2 is SASEGT.

The chain joins TRBV11-3 to TRBJ2-2, with 10 nucleotides matching TRBD2. The germline V gene encodes CDR1 SGHNT and CDR2 YENEEA. After removal of 10 bases from V and 6 bases from J, the junction contained 11 bases not matched to a gene. The CDR3 is 15 residues long. CDR3 residues: CATAPGLANAGELFF. DNA of the CDR3: TGTGCCACCGCTCCGGGACTAGCGAATGCCGGGGAGCTGTTTTTT.

This clonotype was observed many times. CDR3 amino acids: CASSQTKERLETQYF. CDR3 nucleotide sequence: TGTGCCAGCAGCCAAACTAAGGAAAGGTTAGAGACCCAGTACTTC. The chain uses TRBV3-1 and TRBJ2-5, with D unclear. The CDR3 has 15 amino acids. The germline V gene encodes CDR1 LGHDT and CDR2 YNNKEL (reference sequence). The V end was cut by 2 bases, the J end by 4 bases, with 14 bases between.